These 23 T cell receptor beta chains came from one sample sequenced in a study of blood T cells in healthy people across ages. Primed by a sample-barcoded 5' primer and a J-beta primer mix, a second PCR proceeded for about 7 to 11 cycles. Using its own MiXCR run on the 5' RACE reads, TCRdb lists one record per CDR3 protein. The data contain about 940,000 distinct CDR3 sequences, 40% to 60% of them singletons. Sequencing was performed on blood. The receptors derive from a man aged 25-40 years in good health.

The CDR3 is CASSLAFAGQGNSPLHF. CDR3 DNA sequence: TGTGCCAGCAGTTTAGCGTTCGCGGGACAGGGGAATTCACCCCTCCACTTT. The chain is built from TRBV28 and TRBJ1-6; 10 positions match TRBD1. Germline V gene data show CDR1 as MDHEN and CDR2 as SYDVKM. The CDR3 extends over 17 amino acids. Unmatched junction bases numbered 8, after V lost 2 bases and J lost 7 bases. Variable domain in full (rest from reference TRBV28 and TRBJ1-6): DVKVTQSSRYLVKRTGEKVFLECVQDMDHENMFWYRQDPGLGLRLIYFSYDVKMKEKGDIPEGYSVSREKKERFSLILESASTNQTSMYLCASSLAFAGQGNSPLHFGNGTRLTVT.

This sequence joins TRBV6-2 or TRBV6-3 and TRBJ1-1; D possibly corresponds to TRBD1 (6 bases). CDR1 MNHEY and CDR2 SVGEGT come from the germline V gene. This CDR3 contains 16 residues. The V and J ends lost 2 bases and 4 bases respectively, with 17 bases between them. The CDR3 DNA reads TGTGCCAGCAGTTACGCCACAGGGTTAGGTAGCACTGAAGCTTTCTTT. Translation: CASSYATGLGSTEAFF.

This clonotype occurred a few times. The V and J genes are TRBV2 and TRBJ2-1; TRBD1 aligns across 11 bases. The trim removed 0 bases at V and 4 bases at J, leaving 2 bases unmatched. Germline CDR1 reads SNHLY; CDR2 reads FYNNEI. This CDR3 region has 16 residues. CDR3 DNA: TGTGCCAGCAGTGAAGCCGGGACAGGGGGTTACAATGAGCAGTTCTTC. Its protein is CASSEAGTGGYNEQFF.

The chain links TRBV9 to TRBJ2-3; 16 nucleotides agree with TRBD2. CDR1 is SGDLS, CDR2 YYNGEE, per germline. V trimming: 3 bases; J trimming: 4 bases; junction bases outside the gene matches: 5. The CDR3 consists of 17 residues. As DNA, the CDR3 is TGTGCCAGCAGCGGGGGACTAGCGGGGGGGCCATCAGATACGCAGTATTTT. The encoded protein is CASSGGLAGGPSDTQYF.

The V and J genes are TRBV29-1 and TRBJ2-7, with 9 bases lining up with TRBD1. The V segment lost 4 bases and the J segment 6 bases; nucleotides outside the gene matches: 4. CDR1 SQVTM and CDR2 ANQGSEA come from the germline V gene. The CDR3 is 12 amino acids. CDR3 protein: CSVGTGEGEQYF. In DNA, the CDR3 is TGCAGCGTTGGGACAGGGGAGGGCGAGCAGTACTTC.

In this sample, this clonotype turned up a few times. The chain combines TRBV6-2 or TRBV6-3 with TRBJ2-7; D may be TRBD1 (6 bases). Trimming removed 6 bases from V and 2 bases from J, with 11 bases in between. CDR3 size: 13 residues. From germline, CDR1 is MNHEY and CDR2 SVGEGT. CDR3 DNA sequence: TGTGCCAGCAGAACAACAGGGACCTACGAGCAGTACTTC. Its protein is CASRTTGTYEQYF.

The gene calls are TRBV2 and TRBJ2-1; a possible D gene is TRBD1 (6 bases). The CDR3 length is 16 residues. CDR1 and CDR2 from the germline V gene are SNHLY and FYNNEI. The ends were cut back, 0 bases at V and 4 bases at J, with 13 bases in the middle. CDR3 loop: CASSEATGDIYNEQFF. CDR3 nucleotides: TGTGCCAGCAGTGAAGCGACCGGGGACATTTACAATGAGCAGTTCTTC.

The gene calls are TRBV28 and TRBJ2-3; 8 nucleotides align to TRBD2. The length of the CDR3 is 15 residues. Germline CDR1 and CDR2: MDHEN and SYDVKM. J was trimmed by 0 bases and V by 7 bases; bases with no gene match: 6. The CDR3 is CASTFSGASTDTQYF. CDR3 coding DNA: TGTGCCAGCACCTTTAGCGGGGCTAGCACAGATACGCAGTATTTT. Together with reference TRBV28 and TRBJ2-3, the CDR3 gives the full variable domain: DVKVTQSSRYLVKRTGEKVFLECVQDMDHENMFWYRQDPGLGLRLIYFSYDVKMKEKGDIPEGYSVSREKKERFSLILESASTNQTSMYLCASTFSGASTDTQYFGPGTRLTVL.

V is TRBV4-1 and J is TRBJ2-7; TRBD2 matches 8 bases. With V trimmed by 2 bases and J by 3 bases, 6 bases remained unmatched. Looked up from germline, CDR1 is MGHRA and CDR2 is YSYEKL. The CDR3 runs to 15 residues. CDR3 amino acids: CASSQSDLAGYEQYF. As DNA, the CDR3 is TGCGCCAGCAGCCAAAGTGATCTAGCGGGCTACGAGCAGTACTTC.

The chain couples TRBV4-1 to TRBJ2-3, with D tentatively TRBD2 (5 bases). Trimming left V 0 bases short and J 2 bases short, with 9 bases between. This CDR3 has 15 residues. Germline V CDR1 and CDR2: MGHRA, YSYEKL. CDR3 in amino acids: CASSQENLATDTQYF. CDR3 in DNA: TGCGCCAGCAGCCAAGAGAATCTAGCCACAGATACGCAGTATTTT.

The V call is TRBV6-1, the J call TRBJ2-7; a possible D gene is TRBD2 (5 bases). The V gene's germline CDR1 is MNHNS and CDR2 SASEGT. Trimming pared 2 bases from V and 3 bases from J, leaving 8 bases between. This CDR3 comprises 13 residues. CDR3 loop: CASSESGIYEQYF. In nucleotides, the CDR3 is TGTGCCAGCAGTGAATCGGGGATCTACGAGCAGTACTTC.

This clonotype was recorded at least ten times. The chain couples TRBV29-1 to TRBJ2-3; 9 bases line up with TRBD1. The length of the CDR3 is 15 residues. The germline CDR1 and CDR2 sequences are SQVTM and ANQGSEA. After removal of 6 bases from V and 3 bases from J, the junction contained 10 bases not matched to a gene. CDR3 in amino acids: CSVDPGQGITDTQYF. CDR3 coding DNA: TGCAGCGTGGATCCGGGACAGGGTATAACAGATACGCAGTATTTT.

The chain carries TRBV4-1 and TRBJ1-4, with D perhaps matching TRBD1 (6 bases). CDR3 length equals 17 residues. Trimming left V 1 base short and J 3 bases short, with 15 bases between. Germline V gives CDR1 MGHRA, CDR2 YSYEKL. DNA for the CDR3: TGCGCCAGCAGCCAAGTGACACCTCCAGGGGCTAATGAAAAACTGTTTTTT. It specifies CASSQVTPPGANEKLFF.

The table lists this clonotype with a few counts. V gene TRBV4-3 combines with J gene TRBJ2-7; no definite D call. Looked up from germline, CDR1 is LGHNA and CDR2 is YSLEER. V lost 0 bases and J lost 2, with 11 bases in between. This CDR3 has 15 amino acids. The CDR3 is CASSQERVAAYEQYF. In nucleotides, the CDR3 is TGCGCCAGCAGCCAAGAACGAGTGGCAGCCTACGAGCAGTACTTC.

The chain employs TRBV29-1 and TRBJ2-1; D is unresolved. Trimming took off 1 base at V and 8 bases at J, with 9 bases between the two ends. Germline CDR1 and CDR2: SQVTM and ANQGSEA. CDR3 length: 12 residues. CDR3 sequence reads: CSVEARVDEQFF. As DNA, the CDR3 is TGCAGCGTTGAAGCCCGGGTGGATGAGCAGTTCTTC.

This clonotype was counted many times. The rearrangement joins TRBV3-1 to TRBJ1-2, with TRBD1 matching 10 bases. The germline V gene encodes CDR1 LGHDT and CDR2 YNNKEL (reference sequence). This CDR3 comprises 16 residues. V shed 5 bases and J 4 bases; nucleotides not matched to a gene: 10. The CDR3 loop reads CASSSRTGTGAYGYTF. As DNA, the CDR3 is TGTGCCAGCAGCTCCAGAACCGGGACAGGGGCCTATGGCTACACCTTC.

A few counts support this clonotype. V is TRBV4-1 and J is TRBJ1-5; 8 nucleotides agree with TRBD1. With 1 base clipped from V and 9 bases from J, the junction kept 8 bases outside the gene matches. This CDR3 has 15 amino acids. Germline V gene sequence: CDR1 MGHRA, CDR2 YSYEKL. The CDR3 protein is CASSQVGDRNWPQHF. In DNA, the CDR3 is TGCGCCAGCAGCCAAGTCGGGGACAGGAATTGGCCCCAGCATTTT.

The rearrangement links TRBV6-5 to TRBJ1-4, with TRBD1 matching 7 bases. This CDR3 has 14 amino acids. CDR1 MNHEY and CDR2 SVGAGI come from the germline V gene. The trim removed 6 bases at V and 5 bases at J, leaving 6 bases unmatched. The DNA of the CDR3 is TGTGCCAGCAGGAGGGACAGATGGAATGAAAAACTGTTTTTT. This translates into CASRRDRWNEKLFF.

The V and J genes are TRBV20-1 and TRBJ1-1; TRBD1 might be the D (5 bases). The CDR3 consists of 13 residues. Germline V lookup: CDR1 DFQATT, CDR2 SNEGSKA (reference sequence). V was pared by 6 bases and J by 1 base, with 12 bases between. CDR3 in DNA: TGCAGTGCAGTATCCGGGGGGAACACTGAAGCTTTCTTT. Amino acid sequence: CSAVSGGNTEAFF.

The chain uses TRBV6-5 and TRBJ1-2; 7 bases agree with TRBD1. The CDR3 totals 13 residues. Germline CDR1 and CDR2: MNHEY and SVGAGI. The trim removed 8 bases at V and 4 bases at J, leaving 7 bases unmatched. The CDR3 region has the DNA TGTGCCAGCCGCAGAACAGGGGCCTATGGCTACACCTTC. Translated, it gives CASRRTGAYGYTF.

The V call is TRBV4-1, the J call TRBJ1-1; D is unresolved. The CDR3 sequence is 14 residues long. The ends were cut back, 1 base at V and 11 bases at J, with 17 bases in the middle. Germline V gene lookup returns CDR1 MGHRA and CDR2 YSYEKL. CDR3 DNA: TGCGCCAGCAGCCAAGTCATCCCTGGCGTAGGGGCTTTCTTT. This encodes CASSQVIPGVGAFF.

V usage is TRBV7-2 and J usage is TRBJ2-1, with TRBD1 identical over 7 bases. Losses at the gene ends were 5 bases for V and 7 bases for J; bases not matched to a gene: 8. CDR3 length equals 14 residues. Germline-derived CDR1 and CDR2 are SGHTA and FQGNSA. The CDR3 spells CASSVDRAGNEQFF. Written as DNA, the CDR3 is TGTGCCAGCAGCGTAGACAGGGCCGGGAATGAGCAGTTCTTC. The complete variable domain, with remaining parts taken from reference TRBV7-2 and TRBJ2-1, reads GAGVSQSPSNKVTEKGKDVELRCDPISGHTALYWYRQSLGQGLEFLIYFQGNSAPDKSGLPSDRFSAERTGGSVSTLTIQRTQQEDSAVYLCASSVDRAGNEQFFGPGTRLTVL.

The chain carries TRBV4-1 and TRBJ2-7, with D unresolved. CDR3 length: 13 amino acids. Germline loops: CDR1 MGHRA, CDR2 YSYEKL. V lost 2 bases and J 6 bases, leaving 11 bases between the germline ends. CDR3 DNA sequence: TGCGCCAGCAGCCAAACCGCTTACTGCGAGCAGTACTTC. As protein: CASSQTAYCEQYF.